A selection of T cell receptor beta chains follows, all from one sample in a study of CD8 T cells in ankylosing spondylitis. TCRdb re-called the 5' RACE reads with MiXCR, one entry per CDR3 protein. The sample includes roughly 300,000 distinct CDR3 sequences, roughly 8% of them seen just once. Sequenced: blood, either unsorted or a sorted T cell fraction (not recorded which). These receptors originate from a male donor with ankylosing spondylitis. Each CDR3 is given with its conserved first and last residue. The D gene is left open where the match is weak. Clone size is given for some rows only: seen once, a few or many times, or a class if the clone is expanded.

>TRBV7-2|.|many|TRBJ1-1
TGTGCCAGCAGGACAGGCCGGAACACTGAAGCTTTCTTT
CASRTGRNTEAFF
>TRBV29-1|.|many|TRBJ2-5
TGCAGCGTTGAAGATTCCGAGACCCAGTACTTC
CSVEDSETQYF
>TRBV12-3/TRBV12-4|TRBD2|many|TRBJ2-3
TGTGCCAGCACCTTCAGCGGGAGCATCGCAGATACGCAGTATTTT
CASTFSGSIADTQYF
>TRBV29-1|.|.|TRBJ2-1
TGCAGCGTTGGTGGGGGCTTGCCCTACAATGAGCAGTTCTTC
CSVGGGLPYNEQFF
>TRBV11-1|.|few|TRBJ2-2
TGTGCCAGCAGCCCGAAGGGTGGCTCGAACACCGGGGAGCTGTTTTTT
CASSPKGGSNTGELFF
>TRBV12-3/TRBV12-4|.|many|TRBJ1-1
TGTGCCAGCACTCCTTGGGACACTGAAGCTTTCTTT
CASTPWDTEAFF
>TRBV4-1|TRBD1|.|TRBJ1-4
TGCGCCAGCAGCCACCGGGACAGGGGGGAAAAACTGTTTTTT
CASSHRDRGEKLFF
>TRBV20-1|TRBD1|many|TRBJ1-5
TGCAGTGCTAGAGAAGGGACAGGGGGCCCGTGGGAGCCCCAGCATTTT
CSAREGTGGPWEPQHF
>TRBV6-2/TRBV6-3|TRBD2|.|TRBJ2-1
TGTGCCAGCAGTTACCCCGGACTAGCGGGAGTCAATGAGCAGTTCTTC
CASSYPGLAGVNEQFF
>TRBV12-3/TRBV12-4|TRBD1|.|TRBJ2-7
TGTGCCAGCAGTTTACGAGGGGGCTTAGACTCCTACGAGCAGTACTTC
CASSLRGGLDSYEQYF
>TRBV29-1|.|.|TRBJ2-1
TGCAGCGTTGGAAGGGGGGAGGGAGAGCAGATCTTC
CSVGRGEGEQIF
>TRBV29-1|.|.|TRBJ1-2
TGCAGCGTTGCAGCATTGGCTGGTCATGGCTACACCTTC
CSVAALAGHGYTF
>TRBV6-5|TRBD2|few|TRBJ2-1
TGTGCCAGCAGTTACTCCTGGACTAGCGGCAATGAGCAGTTCTTC
CASSYSWTSGNEQFF
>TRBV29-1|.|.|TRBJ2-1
TGCAGCGTTGCCCTTTTCTCCGTGACAGAGCAGTTCTTC
CSVALFSVTEQFF
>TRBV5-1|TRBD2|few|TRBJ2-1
TGCGCCAGCAGCTTTAGCGGGAGTTCCGGGCAGTTCTTC
CASSFSGSSGQFF
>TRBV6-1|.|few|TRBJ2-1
TGTGCCAGCAGGGGGGGGCTAGCGGTATACAATGAGCAGTTCTTC
CASRGGLAVYNEQFF
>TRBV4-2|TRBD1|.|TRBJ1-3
TGTGCCAGCAGCCTCACAGGGGGATCTCTTTTTACTGGAAACACCATATATTTT
CASSLTGGSLFTGNTIYF
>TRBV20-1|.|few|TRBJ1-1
TGCAGTGCCGCCGGAGGGGCGGGCACTGAAGCTTTCTTT
CSAAGGAGTEAFF
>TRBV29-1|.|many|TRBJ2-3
TGCAGCGTTGAAGATCAGGCAGATACGCAGTATTTT
CSVEDQADTQYF
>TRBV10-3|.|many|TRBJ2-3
TGTGCCATCAGACCTCCGGGAGATACGCAGTATTTT
CAIRPPGDTQYF
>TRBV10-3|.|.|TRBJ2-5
TGTGCCATCAGGACGAGGGACCAACAAGAGACCCAGTACTTC
CAIRTRDQQETQYF
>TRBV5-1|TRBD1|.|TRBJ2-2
TGCGCCAGCAGTCTAGGGACAGGGTACACCGGGGAGCTGTTTTTT
CASSLGTGYTGELFF
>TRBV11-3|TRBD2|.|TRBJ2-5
TGTGCCAGCGCCTCGTTAGCGGGAGGCCAACGCTGGGTCCAGTACTTC
CASASLAGGQRWVQYF
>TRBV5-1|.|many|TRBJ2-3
TGCGCCAGCAGGTTAGAGGCAGATACGCAGTATTTT
CASRLEADTQYF
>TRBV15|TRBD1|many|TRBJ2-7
TGTGCCACCAGCAGAGGTCTCGACAGGGGAAGCTCCTACGAGCAGTACTTC
CATSRGLDRGSSYEQYF